Described below is a single T cell receptor beta chain sequence and its context. This specimen belongs to a study of blood T cell repertoires in COVID-19. Germline CDR1 SNHLY, CDR2 FYNNEI. The J segment lost 0 bases and the V segment lost 7 bases, leaving 12 bases of the junction unmatched. The CDR3 is 17 residues long. Measured with immunoSEQ multiplex PCR; TCRdb has only the in-frame clones, and not every one. The repertoire includes around 280,000 clones, roughly 90% of them detected once, and less than 2% sits in the top ten. This TCR was recovered from a woman aged 18-30 years with acute COVID-19. Sequenced sample: PBMCs or T cells enriched from blood (not recorded which). This chain connects TRBV2 to TRBJ1-5, with 7 bases matching TRBD1. CDR3 amino acids: CASTRQGGWDSNQPQHF. Here the CDR3 DNA reads TGTGCCAGCACCCGACAGGGTGGATGGGATAGCAATCAGCCCCAGCATTTT.